This T cell receptor (beta chain) was captured in a study of blood T cell repertoires in COVID-19. As for the study in general: Samples taken during acute and convalescent COVID-19 were collected in the United States, Italy and Spain.

Measured with immunoSEQ multiplex PCR; TCRdb has only the in-frame clones, and not every one. The table has more than 200,000 clones, 86% seen once. Trimming removed 2 bases from V and 3 bases from J, with 13 bases in between. CDR1 is SGHDT and CDR2 is YYEEEE in the germline V gene. This CDR3 contains 15 residues. The chain couples TRBV5-6 to TRBJ2-3; perhaps TRBD2 as D (6 bases). The TCR was taken from a woman aged 45-60 years with COVID-19, enrolled during active disease. The sample comprised peripheral blood. The CDR3 DNA follows: TGTGCCAGCAGCTTCGGTTTGGCGGGAACAGATACGCAGTATTTT. Protein product: CASSFGLAGTDTQYF.